This record covers a single T cell receptor beta chain. Trimming removed 2 bases from V and 5 bases from J, with 5 bases in between. The CDR3 covers 12 residues. Germline V CDR1 and CDR2: SGHDT, YYEEEE. TCRdb's table, derived via immunoSEQ multiplex PCR, lists solely in-frame clones and lacks some. The data show 150,000 to 200,000 clones, with approximately 90% seen just once and roughly 0.7% held by the top ten. This sample is drawn from a study of control samples from healthy donors and cancer patients. This receptor was taken from a woman between 25 and 40 years old in good health. The sequencing input was blood. V is TRBV5-6 and J is TRBJ2-1, with a weak D call TRBD1 (5 bases). The DNA for the CDR3 is TGTGCCAGCAGCTTCAGGGACAATGAGCAGTTCTTC. Protein: CASSFRDNEQFF.